This paragraph covers one TCR beta chain sequence. Its target is not known. Some clones are missing from TCRdb's copy, which holds only in-frame ones; the method was immunoSEQ multiplex PCR. The sample records tens of thousands of clones, about three quarters being singletons. This sample was taken from a study of a mutant IDH1 vaccine in newly diagnosed glioma. The CDR3 totals 15 residues. Germline CDR1 and CDR2: SGHTA and FQGNSA. Trimming shortened V by 1 base and J by 7 bases, and 13 bases separated the two germline ends. Time point of the sample: week 35, safety follow-up. It was 300 ug of mutant IDH1 20-mer peptide that made up each vaccine dose, given with topical imiquimod.

The sequencing used PBMCs, collected from a glioma patient whose treatment included an IDH1 peptide vaccine. This chain joins TRBV7-2 and TRBJ2-2, with a weak D call TRBD1 (5 bases). This TCR was recovered from a man in his forties with glioma. The CDR3 sequence: CASSLVGQGIGELFF. DNA of the CDR3: TGTGCCAGCAGCTTAGTAGGGCAGGGAATCGGGGAGCTGTTTTTT.